This TCR beta chain was captured in a study of regulatory T cells in long-lasting Graves disease. Both iRepertoire HTBI primers and Arm-PCR of CDR3 regions were used to build the TCR beta libraries. Using its own MiXCR run on the multiplex PCR reads, TCRdb lists one record per CDR3 protein. The sample includes about 450,000 distinct CDR3 sequences, 12% to 15% of them seen just once. The CDR3 consists of 11 residues. Germline values: CDR1 MNHEY, CDR2 SVGAGI. Trimming took 2 bases from V and 8 from J, leaving 6 bases between them. Study results and limitations: Persistent Graves' patients possessed reduced TCR diversity relative to recently diagnosed ones.

The sample's time point: newly diagnosed GD, antithyroid drugs for less than 3 months. From PBMCs, RNA was extracted and then used to make the TCR library. Blood from the periphery, about 9 milliliters in all, was drawn into EDTA tubes. This clonotype came up many times. The antigen remains unidentified. Separately, the same data were catalogued under a study of T cells in Graves' hyperthyroidism and ophthalmopathy. Per that paper: For Graves' hyperthyroidism to be stable, ophthalmopathy could not progress within 18 months. Each diagnosis was grounded in clinical symptoms, serum thyroxine and TRAb, thyroid ultrasound, and orbital computed tomography.

The TCR was taken from a woman aged 45-60 years with Graves disease. The chain uses TRBV6-5 and TRBJ1-1; the D gene is possibly TRBD1 (5 bases). The sample was peripheral blood mononuclear cells (PBMCs), taken at new diagnosis, from a patient treated with antithyroid drugs. CDR3 loop: CASSYRGEAFF. In DNA, the CDR3 is TGTGCCAGCAGTTACCGGGGGGAAGCTTTCTTT.